These 19 T cell receptor beta chains came from one sample sequenced in a study of blood T cell repertoires in COVID-19. Produced via immunoSEQ multiplex PCR; TCRdb's table is partial and in-frame only. The profile covers over 350,000 clones, with around nine tenths appearing a single time and 4% to 5.5% taken by the ten largest. Sequencing was done on a sample of peripheral blood. The source is a woman aged 25-40 years with acute or convalescent COVID-19.

The CDR3 spells CASSPNPRDSYNSPLHF. The CDR3, as DNA: TGCGCCAGCAGCCCAAACCCCAGGGATTCCTATAATTCACCCCTCCACTTT. The chain joins TRBV5-1 to TRBJ1-6, with TRBD1 as a possible D gene (5 bases). The germline CDR1 and CDR2 sequences are SGHRS and YFSETQ. The CDR3 length is 17 residues. Trimming removed 4 bases at V and 1 base at J, with 15 bases between. Together with reference TRBV5-1 and TRBJ1-6, the CDR3 gives the full variable domain: KAGVTQTPRYLIKTRGQQVTLSCSPISGHRSVSWYQQTPGQGLQFLFEYFSETQRNKGNFPGRFSGRQFSNSRSEMNVSTLELGDSALYLCASSPNPRDSYNSPLHFGNGTRLTVT.

About this clone: This specimen includes other DNA sequences encoding the same CDR3. This chain links TRBV6-5 with TRBJ1-1; TRBD1 might be the D (5 bases). Germline V gives CDR1 MNHEY, CDR2 SVGAGI. The CDR3 is made up of 14 amino acids. Trimming stripped 3 bases from V and 0 bases from J, with 8 bases between. CDR3 DNA sequence: TGTGCCAGCAGTTATGGGGGGTTGAACACTGAAGCTTTCTTT. This sequence encodes CASSYGGLNTEAFF.

The chain has TRBV19 and TRBJ1-1; D call uncertain. The CDR3 covers 13 residues. The V gene's germline CDR1 is LNHDA and CDR2 SQIVND (reference sequence). V gave up 8 bases and J gave up 5 bases, with 15 bases separating them. CDR3 nucleotides: TGTGCCAGTGAGGAGGTCGGTAGTACTGAAGCTTTCTTT. Its translation: CASEEVGSTEAFF.

The chain combines TRBV2 with TRBJ2-1, with TRBD2 identical over 7 bases. This CDR3 is built from 14 residues. Trimming removed 5 bases from V and 8 bases from J; junction bases left unmatched: 9. Germline values: CDR1 SNHLY, CDR2 FYNNEI. CDR3 DNA: TGTGCCAGCAGTTGGGACGGCCGGGGGGATGAGCAGTTCTTC. Amino acids: CASSWDGRGDEQFF.

The V and J genes are TRBV27 and TRBJ2-5, with D possibly TRBD2 on 5 matching bases. Germline V gene data show CDR1 as MNHEY and CDR2 as SMNVEV (reference sequence). The length of the CDR3 is 15 residues. Trimming cost V 6 bases and J 2 bases, with 16 bases left between them. The CDR3 DNA reads TGTGCCAGCAGGCAAGCCTCGGGATCTCAAGAGACCCAGTACTTC. It yields the protein CASRQASGSQETQYF.

J is TRBJ2-1 and V is TRBV4-1; 16 bases are shared with TRBD2. Germline-derived CDR1 and CDR2 are MGHRA and YSYEKL. Trimming took 4 bases from V and 4 from J; bases not matched to a gene: 7. The CDR3 covers 18 residues. CDR3 amino acids: CASSPGLAGGPVYNEQFF. The CDR3 DNA sequence: TGCGCCAGCAGCCCGGGACTAGCGGGGGGGCCGGTTTACAATGAGCAGTTCTTC.

Here the CDR3 DNA reads TGTGCCAGCAGTGCCGATAGAAGCACTGAAGCTTTCTTT. Its protein product is CASSADRSTEAFF. The chain carries TRBV27 and TRBJ1-1; D is undetermined. Germline V lookup: CDR1 MNHEY, CDR2 SMNVEV (reference sequence). Trimming removed 5 bases at V and 4 bases at J, with 11 bases between. This CDR3 has 13 amino acids.

This clone has only one observation. The chain links TRBV19 to TRBJ1-4; 7 bases agree with TRBD1. V trimming: 9 bases; J trimming: 5 bases; junction bases outside the gene matches: 3. The germline CDR1 and CDR2 sequences are LNHDA and SQIVND (reference sequence). CDR3 length: 12 amino acids. CDR3 protein: CASGTANEKLFF. The CDR3 DNA is TGTGCCAGCGGGACAGCGAATGAAAAACTGTTTTTT.

The J gene is TRBJ2-7, the V gene TRBV15; 7 bases line up with TRBD2. Per germline, CDR1 LNHNV and CDR2 YYDKDF (reference sequence). Unmatched junction bases numbered 14, after V lost 4 bases and J lost 5 bases. The CDR3 has 16 residues. The DNA for the CDR3 is TGTGCCACCAGCACCCGAGCGGGAACCTCCAGGGACGAGCAGTACTTC. Translation: CATSTRAGTSRDEQYF.

The chain employs TRBV6-2 or TRBV6-3 and TRBJ2-4, with D maybe TRBD2 (5 bases). In germline, CDR1 is MNHEY, CDR2 SVGEGT. The CDR3 runs to 15 residues. The V gene lost 6 bases and the J gene lost 0 bases, with 12 bases spanning the gap. The CDR3 DNA reads as TGTGCCAGCAGCCCAACGGGGTTAGCCAAAAACATTCAGTACTTC. Translating it yields CASSPTGLAKNIQYF.

J is TRBJ1-5 and V is TRBV19; D not resolved. The germline CDR1 and CDR2 sequences are LNHDA and SQIVND (reference sequence). Trimming took 3 bases from V and 0 from J, leaving 12 bases between them. The CDR3 length is 16 residues. CDR3 residues: CASSITGVYSNQPQHF. The CDR3 bases are TGTGCCAGTAGTATCACGGGAGTTTATAGCAATCAGCCCCAGCATTTT. The full variable domain, rest sourced from reference TRBV19 and TRBJ1-5, is DGGITQSPKYLFRKEGQNVTLSCEQNLNHDAMYWYRQDPGQGLRLIYYSQIVNDFQKGDIAEGYSVSREKKESFPLTVTSAQKNPTAFYLCASSITGVYSNQPQHFGDGTRLSIL.

This rearrangement joins TRBV3-1 (or the pseudogene TRBV3-2) to TRBJ2-3; 9 nucleotides align to TRBD2. The germline V gene has CDR1 LGHDT and CDR2 YNNKEL (reference sequence). V gave up 0 bases and J gave up 3 bases; unmatched junction bases: 13. This CDR3 has 19 amino acids. This CDR3 reads CASSQEAVQRGVGTDTQYF. The CDR3 DNA is TGTGCCAGCAGCCAAGAAGCTGTGCAGCGGGGGGTAGGTACAGATACGCAGTATTTT.

This clone occurred once. V gene TRBV9 combines with J gene TRBJ2-2, with D perhaps TRBD2 (5 bases). Germline values: CDR1 SGDLS, CDR2 YYNGEE. CDR3 length: 15 residues. Between the trimmed V and J ends, which lost 0 bases and 3 bases, there was a span of 9 bases. CDR3 coding DNA: TGTGCCAGCAGCGTAGAACCTAGCTACACCGGGGAGCTGTTTTTT. This translates into CASSVEPSYTGELFF.

The sample holds a few counts of this clone. The genes are TRBV23-1 and TRBJ1-1; 7 positions match TRBD1. TRBV23-1 is an ORF for which the function is uncertain. J was trimmed by 0 bases and V by 3 bases; bases with no gene match: 13. The CDR3 has 18 residues. CDR3 DNA: TGCGCCAGCAGTCAGAATATTCACAGGGGCCGCCTGAACACTGAAGCTTTCTTT. Translation gives CASSQNIHRGRLNTEAFF.

Turning to this clone: The sample holds other DNA sequences that translate to the same CDR3. The gene calls are TRBV5-1 and TRBJ2-1, with D possibly matching TRBD1 (5 bases). This CDR3 has 15 residues. The germline V gene encodes CDR1 SGHRS and CDR2 YFSETQ. V shed 0 bases and J shed 3 bases, with 10 bases lying between them. CDR3 bases: TGCGCCAGCAGCTTGGTTGCAGGGAACTACAATGAGCAGTTCTTC. Amino acids: CASSLVAGNYNEQFF.

This clone was seen a few times. V is TRBV10-3 and J is TRBJ1-1, with D hard to call. The CDR3 extends over 13 amino acids. The V and J ends lost 7 bases and 1 base respectively, with 10 bases between them. Germline V gives CDR1 ENHRY, CDR2 SYGVKD. The DNA for the CDR3 is TGTGCCATCACTCTGGCCCGGAACACTGAAGCTTTCTTT. It encodes CAITLARNTEAFF.

This rearrangement joins TRBV5-1 to TRBJ1-4; tentatively, D is TRBD1 (5 bases). CDR1 is SGHRS and CDR2 is YFSETQ in the germline V gene. There are 15 residues in the CDR3. Trimming left V 0 bases short and J 8 bases short, with 14 bases between. In DNA form, the CDR3 reads TGCGCCAGCAGCTTGGCGGCAGGGCCTGGGGAAAAACTGTTTTTT. Encoded protein: CASSLAAGPGEKLFF. The complete variable domain, with remaining parts taken from reference TRBV5-1 and TRBJ1-4, reads KAGVTQTPRYLIKTRGQQVTLSCSPISGHRSVSWYQQTPGQGLQFLFEYFSETQRNKGNFPGRFSGRQFSNSRSEMNVSTLELGDSALYLCASSLAAGPGEKLFFGSGTQLSVL.

In this sample, this clone turned up a few times. The rearrangement joins TRBV5-6 to TRBJ2-6, with a tentative D call TRBD2 (6 bases). The CDR3 is 16 residues long. V was cut by 1 base and J by 2 bases, with 10 bases left in between. Germline V CDR1 and CDR2: SGHDT, YYEEEE. The CDR3 DNA reads TGTGCCAGCAGCTTGACGGGGGACCCTGGGGCCAACGTCCTGACTTTC. This translates into CASSLTGDPGANVLTF.

V and J are TRBV19 and TRBJ2-3, with 7 bases fitting TRBD1. The CDR3 extends over 12 amino acids. Unmatched junction bases numbered 6, after V lost 9 bases and J lost 6 bases. CDR1 and CDR2 from the germline V gene are LNHDA and SQIVND (reference sequence). The CDR3, as DNA: TGTGCCAGCCGCGACAGGGTTGATACGCAGTATTTT. This encodes CASRDRVDTQYF.